These 21 T cell receptor beta chains originate from one sample sequenced in a study of shared clonotypes between healthy human individuals. Profiled with immunoSEQ multiplex PCR; TCRdb holds only in-frame clones, not every one. The sample holds 2 million to 2.5 million clones, around 95% seen once. The sample comprised naive CD4+ T cells sorted from blood. The subset denotes: CD45RA+ positively selected. These receptor sequences come from a man between 18 and 29 years old in good health.

This chain uses TRBV14 with TRBJ1-1, with D hard to call. The V end lost 6 bases, the J end lost 3 bases, and 11 bases lay between the germline ends. Per the germline V gene, CDR1 is SGHDN and CDR2 is FVKESK. The CDR3 sequence is 13 residues long. The CDR3 coding sequence is TGTGCCAGCAGTCGGGGATTTTACACTGAAGCTTTCTTT. It specifies CASSRGFYTEAFF.

V usage is TRBV11-1 and J usage is TRBJ2-7; the D is unclear. Trimming pared 4 bases from V and 0 bases from J, leaving 19 bases between. Germline V gene sequence: CDR1 SGHAT, CDR2 FQDESV (reference sequence). The CDR3 runs 17 residues. The CDR3 reads CASSSDGYFQVSYEQYF. CDR3 sequence (DNA): TGTGCCAGCAGCTCCGACGGGTACTTTCAGGTCTCCTACGAGCAGTACTTC. The whole variable domain, remainder taken from reference TRBV11-1 and TRBJ2-7, is EAEVAQSPRYKITEKSQAVAFWCDPISGHATLYWYRQILGQGPELLVQFQDESVVDDSQLPKDRFSAERLKGVDSTLKIQPAELGDSAMYLCASSSDGYFQVSYEQYFGPGTRLTVT.

J is TRBJ2-2 and V is TRBV4-1; 11 bases fit TRBD2. The germline CDR1 and CDR2 sequences are MGHRA and YSYEKL. This CDR3 has 18 residues. V lost 1 base to trimming and J lost 0 bases; unmatched junction nucleotides: 4. The DNA of the CDR3 is TGCGCCAGCAGCCAAGCCCTAGCGGGAGGCTCGAACACCGGGGAGCTGTTTTTT. Encoded protein: CASSQALAGGSNTGELFF.

This chain connects TRBV7-2 to TRBJ2-1; D is ambiguous. Trimming removed 2 bases from V and 8 bases from J, with 16 bases in between. The length of the CDR3 is 15 residues. Looked up from germline, CDR1 is SGHTA and CDR2 is FQGNSA. CDR3 DNA: TGTGCCAGCAGCTTACAGGTTAACCTGGCCTATGAGCAGTTCTTC. Translating gives CASSLQVNLAYEQFF.

This sequence joins TRBV30 and TRBJ2-1, with 7 nucleotides matching TRBD2. From germline, CDR1 is GTSNPN and CDR2 SVGIG (reference sequence). The CDR3 runs 13 residues. V was clipped by 4 bases and J by 9 bases; unmatched bases: 9. The CDR3 bases are TGTGCCTGGAAGAATTCGGGGGGTGGTGAGCAGTTCTTC. Its protein product is CAWKNSGGGEQFF.

This clone was counted between two and nine times. CDR3 nucleotides: TGTGCCAGCAGCTTGGATGGTCGAGGGGGCTCCTATAATTCACCCCTCCACTTT. Protein sequence: CASSLDGRGGSYNSPLHF. The chain combines TRBV5-4 with TRBJ1-6, with D possibly matching TRBD1 (6 bases). Deletions cut 0 bases from V and 0 bases from J, with 13 bases between. Germline loops: CDR1 SGHNT, CDR2 YYREEE (reference sequence). This CDR3 region has 18 residues.

Points on this clone: This CDR3 is also generated by other DNA sequences in the sample. The chain is built from TRBV5-1 and TRBJ2-5; TRBD1 might be the D (6 bases). The CDR3 runs to 14 residues. Per the germline V gene, CDR1 is SGHRS and CDR2 is YFSETQ. V lost 4 bases to trimming and J lost 5 bases, with 15 bases between them. The CDR3 region is CASSPIGGPETQYF. CDR3 nucleotide sequence: TGCGCCAGCAGCCCGATAGGGGGTCCGGAGACCCAGTACTTC.

This sequence joins TRBV19 and TRBJ1-2; weak D call: TRBD1 (6 bases). V was clipped by 7 bases and J by 4 bases, with 16 bases between them. The CDR3 runs 14 residues. Germline values: CDR1 LNHDA, CDR2 SQIVND (reference sequence). CDR3 in amino acids: CASTNTQGPYGYTF. The CDR3, as DNA: TGTGCCAGTACGAACACGCAGGGGCCCTATGGCTACACCTTC.

The rearrangement joins TRBV7-9 to TRBJ1-1; D possibly corresponds to TRBD1 (5 bases). Germline V CDR1 and CDR2: SEHNR, FQNEAQ (reference sequence). Trimming removed 0 bases from V and 5 bases from J, with 7 bases in between. The CDR3 sequence is 13 residues long. CDR3 sequence (DNA): TGTGCCAGCAGCTTAGCCAGGGCGACTGAAGCTTTCTTT. Its protein is CASSLARATEAFF.

About this clone: The sample carries other DNA sequences with the same CDR3. This CDR3 is CASSAGQGVYEQYF. The CDR3 bases are TGTGCCAGCAGTGCTGGACAGGGGGTCTACGAGCAGTACTTC. The chain is built from TRBV2 and TRBJ2-7, with 10 bases aligning to TRBD1. Germline CDR1 and CDR2: SNHLY and FYNNEI. This CDR3 spans 14 amino acids. The ends lost 4 bases at V and 3 bases at J; junction bases unmatched: 3.

The CDR3 spells CASSTDDRGSYEQYF. CDR3 sequence (DNA): TGTGCCAGCAGCACCGACGATAGGGGCTCCTACGAGCAGTACTTC. J is TRBJ2-7 and V is TRBV9; D is perhaps TRBD1 (5 bases). Looked up from germline, CDR1 is SGDLS and CDR2 is YYNGEE. Trimming removed 4 bases from V and 0 bases from J, with 14 bases in between. CDR3 length: 15 amino acids.

This clone was observed once. The CDR3 bases are TGTGCCAGTAGTATGGGCGGCGCAGGAGAGACCCAGTACTTC. Amino acids: CASSMGGAGETQYF. The rearrangement joins TRBV19 to TRBJ2-5, with D unresolved. With 3 bases removed from V and 4 bases from J, the gap between germline ends came to 12 bases. Germline V lookup: CDR1 LNHDA, CDR2 SQIVND (reference sequence). The CDR3 runs to 14 residues. The full variable domain, its missing parts supplied by reference TRBV19 and TRBJ2-5, is DGGITQSPKYLFRKEGQNVTLSCEQNLNHDAMYWYRQDPGQGLRLIYYSQIVNDFQKGDIAEGYSVSREKKESFPLTVTSAQKNPTAFYLCASSMGGAGETQYFGPGTRLLVL.

This rearrangement joins TRBV11-1 to TRBJ2-3; 10 nucleotides agree with TRBD2. V dropped 1 base and J dropped 5; count of bases not matched to a gene: 9. The CDR3 runs 17 residues. The germline V gene has CDR1 SGHAT and CDR2 FQDESV (reference sequence). The DNA of the CDR3 is TGTGCCAGCAGCTTAGGGCTAGCGGGGGATGCACAAGATACGCAGTATTTT. It codes for CASSLGLAGDAQDTQYF.

V is TRBV9 and J is TRBJ1-1, with a possible D match to TRBD1 (5 bases). Germline V gene data show CDR1 as SGDLS and CDR2 as YYNGEE. With 4 bases removed from V and 2 bases from J, the gap between germline ends came to 12 bases. The CDR3 contains 14 residues. CDR3 sequence: CASSPQQDNTEAFF. The DNA of the CDR3 is TGTGCCAGCAGCCCCCAACAGGACAACACTGAAGCTTTCTTT.

This chain connects TRBV6-1 to TRBJ2-3, with D perhaps assigned TRBD1 or TRBD2 (5 bases each). The CDR3 consists of 13 residues. Germline V gene lookup returns CDR1 MNHNS and CDR2 SASEGT. V was pared by 4 bases and J by 6 bases, with 11 bases between. In DNA form, the CDR3 reads TGTGCCAGCAGTGCTGACGGGGCCGATACGCAGTATTTT. Translation: CASSADGADTQYF.

About this clone itself: The sample contains more than one DNA sequence encoding this CDR3. The chain joins TRBV7-2 to TRBJ2-7; 9 bases match TRBD1. The CDR3 spans 15 residues. From germline, CDR1 is SGHTA and CDR2 FQGNSA. The junction had 5 bases not matched to a gene; V was cut back by 5 bases and J by 0 bases. The CDR3 region is CASSTPGQGSYEQYF. CDR3 nucleotide sequence: TGTGCCAGCAGCACACCGGGACAGGGCTCCTACGAGCAGTACTTC.

This sequence joins TRBV2 and TRBJ1-3, with a possible D match to TRBD1 (5 bases). Per the germline V gene, CDR1 is SNHLY and CDR2 is FYNNEI. Trimming removed 0 bases at V and 5 bases at J, with 14 bases between. The CDR3 has 16 residues. The CDR3 spells CASSEAGPGSRNTIYF. In DNA, the CDR3 is TGTGCCAGCAGTGAAGCGGGACCAGGGAGCAGAAACACCATATATTTT.

The chain couples TRBV28 to TRBJ1-6, with D possibly matching TRBD1 (5 bases). V lost 8 bases to trimming and J lost 5 bases, with 13 bases between them. Germline CDR1 and CDR2: MDHEN and SYDVKM. The length of the CDR3 is 14 residues. This CDR3 is CASQTGLDNSPLHF. The DNA of the CDR3 is TGTGCCAGCCAAACGGGGCTTGATAATTCACCCCTCCACTTT.

The rearrangement links TRBV6-6 to TRBJ2-2; the match to TRBD1 covers 10 bases. Germline lookup yields CDR1 MNHNY and CDR2 SVGAGI (reference sequence). The CDR3 extends over 14 amino acids. V shed 7 bases and J 4 bases; nucleotides not matched to a gene: 3. CDR3 nucleotides: TGTGCCAGCAAAGACAGGGGGCCCACCGGGGAGCTGTTTTTT. Encoded protein: CASKDRGPTGELFF.

The chain uses TRBV28 and TRBJ1-5; D unclear. From germline, CDR1 is MDHEN and CDR2 SYDVKM. Trimming took 4 bases from V and 6 from J, leaving 13 bases between them. This CDR3 is 14 amino acids long. CDR3 DNA sequence: TGTGCCAGCAGTTGGTCGGGATCGGGTCAGCCCCAGCATTTT. Encoded protein: CASSWSGSGQPQHF.

As to this clone: The same CDR3 can be traced to other DNA sequences in this sample. This chain joins TRBV6-1 and TRBJ1-6; TRBD1 matches 10 bases. Trimming at V came to 5 bases and at J to 8 bases, leaving 3 bases not matched to a gene. Per germline, CDR1 MNHNS and CDR2 SASEGT. The CDR3 runs 14 residues. CDR3 sequence: CASSRDRGDSPLHF. The CDR3 DNA is TGTGCCAGCAGTAGGGACAGGGGTGATTCACCCCTCCACTTT.